The 29 T cell receptor beta chains in this list originate from one sample, sequenced in a study of T cell changes during pregnancy in multiple sclerosis (dated by TCRdb to about 2019). The library came from the immunoSEQ multiplex PCR assay. The table was pulled from immuneACCESS by TCRdb, which kept in-frame rearrangements only. Such tables lose some clones; where checked, under half of the loss comes from unresolved V genes, and the rest has no known cause. The sample table holds fewer than 60,000 clones, of which less than 95% were seen once. Jointly, the top ten make up 5.5% to 8% of the sample. The source material was peripheral blood, sampled in the third trimester of pregnancy. The receptors stem from a female donor in good health, enrolled as a control in a pregnancy study.

The chain carries TRBV10-1 and TRBJ2-3; 12 bases agree with TRBD1. V lost 6 bases and J lost 1; bases outside the gene matches: 8. Germline lookup yields CDR1 WNHNN and CDR2 SYGVQD (reference sequence). The CDR3 covers 17 residues. Written as DNA, the CDR3 is TGCGCCAGCAGCGACCGGGACAGGGGGCGCGGCACAGATACGCAGTATTTT. Translating gives CASSDRDRGRGTDTQYF.

V gene TRBV6-1 combines with J gene TRBJ1-2, with TRBD1 matching over 7 bases. The CDR3 consists of 14 residues. Unmatched junction bases numbered 4, after V lost 2 bases and J lost 4 bases. Germline-derived CDR1 and CDR2 are MNHNS and SASEGT. CDR3 loop: CASSERQGGYGYTF. Here the CDR3 DNA reads TGTGCCAGCAGTGAAAGGCAGGGGGGCTATGGCTACACCTTC.

The rearrangement uses TRBV7-2 and TRBJ1-3; the D gene is possibly TRBD1 (6 bases). The CDR3 consists of 14 residues. Trimming removed 2 bases at V and 2 bases at J, with 7 bases between. Germline values: CDR1 SGHTA, CDR2 FQGNSA. CDR3 region: CASSLSGAGNTIYF. DNA for the CDR3: TGTGCCAGCAGCTTATCAGGGGCTGGAAACACCATATATTTT.

The rearrangement uses TRBV19 and TRBJ1-1, with 10 bases fitting TRBD1. V was pared by 6 bases and J by 5 bases, with 9 bases of the junction left unmatched. Looked up from germline, CDR1 is LNHDA and CDR2 is SQIVND (reference sequence). The CDR3 totals 15 residues. Here the CDR3 reads CASSRQGAQVTEAFF. The CDR3 nucleotides are TGTGCCAGTAGCCGACAGGGGGCGCAGGTAACTGAAGCTTTCTTT.

The genes are TRBV30 and TRBJ1-2; 7 nucleotides match TRBD1. The CDR3 has 13 amino acids. Per the germline V gene, CDR1 is GTSNPN and CDR2 is SVGIG (reference sequence). V trimming: 5 bases; J trimming: 5 bases; junction bases outside the gene matches: 8. CDR3 sequence: CAWSRDRDYGYTF. In nucleotides, the CDR3 is TGTGCCTGGTCCCGAGACAGGGATTATGGCTACACCTTC.

The chain employs TRBV5-5 and TRBJ2-7; 7 bases map to TRBD2. This CDR3 region has 14 residues. Per germline, CDR1 SGHKS and CDR2 YYEKEE (reference sequence). V shed 1 base, J shed 3 bases, and the junction held 4 bases outside the gene matches. CDR3 coding DNA: TGTGCCAGCAGCTTGCTGCCGGGGGGCTACGAGCAGTACTTC. It codes for CASSLLPGGYEQYF.

The rearrangement uses TRBV5-6 and TRBJ2-3; 8 positions match TRBD1. CDR3 size: 15 residues. The V segment lost 2 bases and the J segment 0 bases; nucleotides outside the gene matches: 2. Germline loops: CDR1 SGHDT, CDR2 YYEEEE. The CDR3 sequence: CASSLQGGSTDTQYF. DNA of the CDR3: TGTGCCAGCAGCTTACAGGGGGGTAGCACAGATACGCAGTATTTT.

V usage is TRBV27 and J usage is TRBJ1-1, with D hard to call. Trimming left V 3 bases short and J 1 base short, with 9 bases between. CDR3 length equals 14 residues. CDR1 is MNHEY and CDR2 is SMNVEV in the germline V gene (reference sequence). This CDR3 is CASSFLAKNTEAFF. The CDR3 bases are TGTGCCAGCAGTTTTTTGGCCAAGAACACTGAAGCTTTCTTT.

The J gene is TRBJ2-2, the V gene TRBV7-2; maybe TRBD2 (6 bases). The CDR3 has 13 residues. The V gene's germline CDR1 is SGHTA and CDR2 FQGNSA. Trimming left V 6 bases short and J 6 bases short, with 11 bases between. CDR3 sequence: CASSWGESGELFF. CDR3 coding DNA: TGTGCCAGCAGTTGGGGGGAGTCCGGGGAGCTGTTTTTT.

V and J are TRBV15 and TRBJ2-5; 8 nucleotides agree with TRBD1. The germline V gene encodes CDR1 LNHNV and CDR2 YYDKDF (reference sequence). V lost 4 bases and J lost 5; bases outside the gene matches: 9. The CDR3 extends over 15 amino acids. DNA of the CDR3: TGTGCCACCAGCAAACAGGGGGAATCGCGGGAGACCCAGTACTTC. Its protein is CATSKQGESRETQYF.

V usage is TRBV4-2 and J usage is TRBJ2-7; 8 nucleotides line up with TRBD1. Per germline, CDR1 LGHNA and CDR2 YNFKEQ. The V segment lost 2 bases and the J segment 5 bases; nucleotides outside the gene matches: 8. This CDR3 comprises 15 residues. The CDR3 spells CASSQTGQEEDEQYF. Written as DNA, the CDR3 is TGTGCCAGCAGCCAAACGGGACAGGAAGAGGACGAGCAGTACTTC.

V gene TRBV5-1 combines with J gene TRBJ2-2, with TRBD1 as a possible D gene (5 bases). This CDR3 is built from 16 residues. Per germline, CDR1 SGHRS and CDR2 YFSETQ. V lost 0 bases and J lost 0, with 9 bases in between. Here the CDR3 DNA reads TGCGCCAGCAGCTTGGGACAGAACACGAACACCGGGGAGCTGTTTTTT. Its protein is CASSLGQNTNTGELFF.

The gene calls are TRBV7-2 and TRBJ2-1; the D gene is possibly TRBD1 (5 bases). Trimming removed 3 bases from V and 0 bases from J, with 6 bases in between. The length of the CDR3 is 14 residues. Germline lookup yields CDR1 SGHTA and CDR2 FQGNSA. CDR3 amino acids: CASSLGRSYNEQFF. The CDR3 DNA sequence: TGTGCCAGCAGCTTGGGGCGCTCCTACAATGAGCAGTTCTTC.

The chain combines TRBV5-1 with TRBJ2-2, with D hard to call. Germline values: CDR1 SGHRS, CDR2 YFSETQ. This CDR3 is built from 13 residues. Trimming cost V 7 bases and J 4 bases, with 11 bases left between them. CDR3: CASSPGLTGELFF. In nucleotides, the CDR3 is TGCGCCAGCTCCCCAGGTCTCACCGGGGAGCTGTTTTTT.

The chain carries TRBV9 and TRBJ2-1; D possibly corresponds to TRBD2 (7 bases). CDR1 is SGDLS and CDR2 is YYNGEE in the germline V gene. Trimming removed 3 bases at V and 9 bases at J, with 10 bases between. The CDR3 runs 12 residues. The CDR3 nucleotides read TGTGCCAGCAGCGGGGGGGGGCGTGAGCAGTTCTTC. Translated: CASSGGGREQFF.

The chain links TRBV14 to TRBJ2-1; 7 bases line up with TRBD2. Unmatched junction bases numbered 6, after V lost 4 bases and J lost 6 bases. CDR3 length equals 14 residues. CDR1 is SGHDN and CDR2 is FVKESK in the germline V gene. The chain's CDR3 is CASSRIAGGNEQFF. CDR3 bases: TGTGCCAGCAGCCGAATAGCGGGTGGCAATGAGCAGTTCTTC.

This rearrangement joins TRBV27 to TRBJ1-2; D is uncertain. Trimming shortened V by 8 bases and J by 4 bases, and 14 bases separated the two germline ends. The CDR3 runs to 13 residues. Per the germline V gene, CDR1 is MNHEY and CDR2 is SMNVEV (reference sequence). The CDR3 is CASRGEEIYGYTF. In DNA, the CDR3 is TGTGCCAGCCGAGGAGAGGAGATCTATGGCTACACCTTC.

The chain joins TRBV11-3 to TRBJ2-5, with TRBD1 matching 10 bases. The V and J ends lost 8 bases and 1 base, in that order; junction bases with no gene match: 13. The germline V gene has CDR1 SGHNT and CDR2 YENEEA. This CDR3 is built from 17 residues. Written as DNA, the CDR3 is TGTGCCAGCGATGCGGGACAGGGGATTATAGGCCAAGAGACCCAGTACTTC. This sequence encodes CASDAGQGIIGQETQYF.

The chain combines TRBV7-9 with TRBJ2-6, with a possible D match to TRBD2 (5 bases). V lost 3 bases to trimming and J lost 3 bases, with 12 bases between them. The CDR3 sequence is 16 residues long. CDR1 is SEHNR and CDR2 is FQNEAQ in the germline V gene (reference sequence). CDR3 coding DNA: TGTGCCAGCAGCTTCGGGGTATCAGTTGGGGCCAACGTCCTGACTTTC. Amino acids: CASSFGVSVGANVLTF.

This clone turned up a few times. V usage is TRBV15 and J usage is TRBJ2-2; 8 bases are a match to TRBD1. Germline CDR1 LNHNV, CDR2 YYDKDF (reference sequence). The CDR3 runs 14 residues. J was trimmed by 4 bases and V by 3 bases; bases with no gene match: 1. The chain's CDR3 is CATSSDRGTGELFF. CDR3 in DNA: TGTGCCACCAGCAGTGACAGGGGCACCGGGGAGCTGTTTTTT. The full variable domain, with the rest looked up from reference TRBV15 and TRBJ2-2, is DAMVIQNPRYQVTQFGKPVTLSCSQTLNHNVMYWYQQKSSQAPKLLFHYYDKDFNNEADTPDNFQSRRPNTSFCFLDIRSPGLGDTAMYLCATSSDRGTGELFFGEGSRLTVL.

The rearrangement links TRBV29-1 to TRBJ2-7, with D tentatively TRBD2 (7 bases). The V end was cut by 4 bases, the J end by 4 bases, with 17 bases between. From germline, CDR1 is SQVTM and CDR2 ANQGSEA. The CDR3 length is 14 residues. CDR3 coding DNA: TGCAGCGTTGCTTTGGGGGGGGCCGGTTACGAGCAGTACTTC. Amino acids: CSVALGGAGYEQYF.

The sample holds a few counts of this clone. This sequence joins TRBV11-3 and TRBJ1-2; possible D gene TRBD1, 6 bases. The CDR3 is 14 amino acids. The V end was cut by 4 bases, the J end by 8 bases, with 17 bases between. The germline V gene has CDR1 SGHNT and CDR2 YENEEA. The CDR3 spells CASSSTGSIGGYTF. The CDR3 DNA follows: TGTGCCAGCAGCTCAACAGGGAGCATTGGGGGCTACACCTTC.

The CDR3 DNA is TGTGCCAGCAGGGGAGGGACTTTTTCCTACGAGCAGTACTTC. This sequence encodes CASRGGTFSYEQYF. The rearrangement links TRBV28 to TRBJ2-7; the match to TRBD2 covers 7 bases. Trimming took 6 bases from V and 1 from J; bases not matched to a gene: 6. From germline, CDR1 is MDHEN and CDR2 SYDVKM. CDR3 length: 14 residues.

Only a few counts were recorded for this clone. The chain has TRBV7-2 and TRBJ1-1; D remains unclear. Germline-derived CDR1 and CDR2 are SGHTA and FQGNSA. This CDR3 region has 15 residues. V was pared by 5 bases and J by 1 base, with 14 bases between. CDR3 coding DNA: TGTGCCAGCAGCGCCGAGGCAGTGAGGAACACTGAAGCTTTCTTT. Translation gives CASSAEAVRNTEAFF.

The chain links TRBV6-1 to TRBJ1-1; D not certain. V gave up 1 base and J gave up 10 bases, with 10 bases separating them. The CDR3 is made up of 12 amino acids. From germline, CDR1 is MNHNS and CDR2 SASEGT. The CDR3 DNA sequence: TGTGCCAGCAGTGAAGTCCCGTCGGGAGCTTTCTTT. Protein product: CASSEVPSGAFF.

The chain is built from TRBV7-8 and TRBJ2-1; weak D call: TRBD2 (5 bases). The V and J ends lost 0 bases and 3 bases respectively, with 12 bases between them. The CDR3 sequence is 16 residues long. Germline V gene sequence: CDR1 SGHVS, CDR2 FQNEAQ. The CDR3 region is CASSLARGRGYNEQFF. Written as DNA, the CDR3 is TGTGCCAGCAGCTTAGCGCGAGGACGGGGCTACAATGAGCAGTTCTTC. The full variable domain, completed using reference TRBV7-8 and TRBJ2-1, is GAGVSQSPRYKVAKRGQDVALRCDPISGHVSLFWYQQALGQGPEFLTYFQNEAQLDKSGLPSDRFFAERPEGSVSTLKIQRTQQEDSAVYLCASSLARGRGYNEQFFGPGTRLTVL.

V gene TRBV11-2 combines with J gene TRBJ1-2; weak D call: TRBD1 (5 bases). Germline CDR1 SGHAT, CDR2 FQNNGV. The CDR3 is made up of 16 amino acids. Trimming took 3 bases from V and 5 from J, leaving 19 bases between them. The CDR3 sequence is CASSLGLGGNRYGYTF. CDR3 DNA sequence: TGTGCCAGCAGCTTGGGGTTGGGGGGTAATAGATATGGCTACACCTTC.

The J gene is TRBJ2-7, the V gene TRBV6-5, with D possibly matching TRBD2 (7 bases). V lost 3 bases to trimming and J lost 7 bases, with 16 bases between them. The V gene's germline CDR1 is MNHEY and CDR2 SVGAGI. The CDR3 is 14 amino acids. For the CDR3, the DNA is TGTGCCAGCAGTTATCTCTGGGAGGGGGGGGAGCAGTACTTC. This translates into CASSYLWEGGEQYF.

V is TRBV28 and J is TRBJ2-5; D is perhaps TRBD2 (6 bases). The CDR3 runs to 15 residues. Trimming left V 5 bases short and J 4 bases short, with 17 bases between. Germline V gene data show CDR1 as MDHEN and CDR2 as SYDVKM. The CDR3 is CASSLNIYGGETQYF. The CDR3 coding sequence is TGTGCCAGCAGTCTTAATATCTACGGGGGAGAGACCCAGTACTTC. Using reference TRBV28 and TRBJ2-5 for the parts outside the CDR3, the full variable domain is DVKVTQSSRYLVKRTGEKVFLECVQDMDHENMFWYRQDPGLGLRLIYFSYDVKMKEKGDIPEGYSVSREKKERFSLILESASTNQTSMYLCASSLNIYGGETQYFGPGTRLLVL.